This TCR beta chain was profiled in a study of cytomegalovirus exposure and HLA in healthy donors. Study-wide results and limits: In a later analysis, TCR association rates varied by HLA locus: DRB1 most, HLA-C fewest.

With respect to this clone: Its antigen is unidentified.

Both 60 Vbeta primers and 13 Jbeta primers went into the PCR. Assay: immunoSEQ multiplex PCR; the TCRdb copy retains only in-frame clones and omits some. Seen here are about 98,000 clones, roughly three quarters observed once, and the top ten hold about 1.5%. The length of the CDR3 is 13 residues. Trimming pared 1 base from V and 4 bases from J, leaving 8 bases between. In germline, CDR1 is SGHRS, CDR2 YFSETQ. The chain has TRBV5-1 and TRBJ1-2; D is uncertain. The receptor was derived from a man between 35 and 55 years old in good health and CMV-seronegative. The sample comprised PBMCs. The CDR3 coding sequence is TGCGCCAGCAGCTTGTTTCCTAGCTATGGCTACACCTTC. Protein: CASSLFPSYGYTF.